The next 31 T cell receptor beta chains were all read from a single sample in a study of CD4 T cells in relation to SARS-CoV-2 and coronaviruses. Repertoires were generated with immunoSEQ multiplex PCR, while TCRdb's copy carries only in-frame clones and drops some. This table has tens of thousands of clones, 85% to 95% appearing once. Unexposed donor CD4+ T cells date from about 2011-2018, before the COVID-19 pandemic. The sample consisted of naive CD4+ T cells from PBMCs. Subset: naive CD4+ T cells isolated by negative enrichment. All receptors derive from a human donor in good health.

The rearrangement uses TRBV4-3 and TRBJ1-2; 7 bases are a match to TRBD1. Trimming cost V 0 bases and J 0 bases; bases outside gene matches: 4. The length of the CDR3 is 16 residues. CDR1 is LGHNA and CDR2 is YSLEER in the germline V gene. CDR3 coding DNA: TGCGCCAGCAGCCAAGACCGACAGGGAACTAACTATGGCTACACCTTC. Residues: CASSQDRQGTNYGYTF.

The rearrangement joins TRBV2 to TRBJ2-7; 7 bases fit TRBD1. Trimming took 7 bases from V and 1 from J; bases not matched to a gene: 4. This CDR3 region has 13 residues. Germline CDR1 reads SNHLY; CDR2 reads FYNNEI. The CDR3 spells CASMRDSSYEQYF. Written as DNA, the CDR3 is TGTGCCAGCATGAGGGACAGTTCCTACGAGCAGTACTTC.

This chain uses TRBV24-1 with TRBJ2-3; the match to TRBD1 covers 10 bases. Per the germline V gene, CDR1 is KGHDR and CDR2 is SFDVKD. There are 16 residues in the CDR3. With V trimmed by 0 bases and J by 5 bases, 4 bases remained unmatched. The DNA for the CDR3 is TGTGCCACCAGTGATTTGGGGACAGGGGTTGGAGATACGCAGTATTTT. Its translation: CATSDLGTGVGDTQYF.

The chain is built from TRBV28 and TRBJ1-1, with 8 bases that match TRBD1. The trim removed 0 bases at V and 0 bases at J, leaving 6 bases unmatched. Germline CDR1 is MDHEN and CDR2 is SYDVKM. CDR3 length equals 17 residues. CDR3: CASSLWALGQVNTEAFF. In nucleotides, the CDR3 is TGTGCCAGCAGTTTATGGGCTTTGGGACAGGTGAACACTGAAGCTTTCTTT.

The gene calls are TRBV7-8 and TRBJ1-3; D call uncertain. Germline V gene data show CDR1 as SGHVS and CDR2 as FQNEAQ. Trimming took 1 base from V and 0 from J, leaving 10 bases between them. This CDR3 has 16 residues. Written as DNA, the CDR3 is TGTGCCAGCAGCTTAGGTCAACTCGCCTCTGGAAACACCATATATTTT. This codes for CASSLGQLASGNTIYF.

The chain combines TRBV28 with TRBJ2-1, with 8 nucleotides matching TRBD2. V lost 5 bases and J lost 3; bases outside the gene matches: 9. This CDR3 is 16 amino acids long. Germline loops: CDR1 MDHEN, CDR2 SYDVKM. CDR3 protein: CASSVALAGGYNEQFF. The CDR3 bases are TGTGCCAGCAGTGTGGCCCTGGCGGGGGGCTACAATGAGCAGTTCTTC.

The chain is built from TRBV5-1 and TRBJ2-1, with 8 positions matching TRBD1. Looked up from germline, CDR1 is SGHRS and CDR2 is YFSETQ. V shed 2 bases, J shed 10 bases, and the junction held 8 bases outside the gene matches. CDR3 length: 14 amino acids. The CDR3 nucleotides are TGCGCCAGCAGCTTCCTGACAGGGGTAGGCGAGCAGTTCTTC. It is translated as CASSFLTGVGEQFF.

J is TRBJ1-3 and V is TRBV5-1; TRBD1 aligns across 7 bases. The CDR3 covers 17 residues. CDR1 is SGHRS and CDR2 is YFSETQ in the germline V gene. V gave up 3 bases and J gave up 4 bases; unmatched junction bases: 13. CDR3 region: CASSSTTGPPAGNTIYF. The CDR3 coding sequence is TGCGCCAGCAGCTCGACGACAGGGCCCCCAGCGGGAAACACCATATATTTT.

V is TRBV4-3 and J is TRBJ2-7; D is unresolved. This CDR3 is 13 amino acids long. Germline loops: CDR1 LGHNA, CDR2 YSLEER. With 0 bases removed from V and 3 bases from J, the gap between germline ends came to 6 bases. CDR3 loop: CASSQDSGYEQYF. The CDR3 DNA is TGCGCCAGCAGCCAAGATTCTGGCTACGAGCAGTACTTC.

This chain joins TRBV6-2 or TRBV6-3 and TRBJ1-2, with D uncertain. In germline, CDR1 is MNHEY, CDR2 SVGEGT. The CDR3 is 16 amino acids. V shed 2 bases and J shed 4 bases, with 17 bases lying between them. The CDR3 region has the DNA TGTGCCAGCAGTTACCCCGACTTTGTGGGAGTCTATGGCTACACCTTC. Translating gives CASSYPDFVGVYGYTF.

V is TRBV30 and J is TRBJ2-7; no firm D call. Germline assignment: CDR1 GTSNPN and CDR2 SVGIG (reference sequence). The V gene lost 4 bases and the J gene lost 1 base, with 14 bases spanning the gap. There are 14 residues in the CDR3. This CDR3 reads CAWIGAGGSYEQYF. CDR3 DNA sequence: TGTGCCTGGATCGGCGCAGGCGGTTCCTACGAGCAGTACTTC.

This chain joins TRBV9 and TRBJ1-4; 10 bases match TRBD1. Per germline, CDR1 SGDLS and CDR2 YYNGEE. V was pared by 2 bases and J by 5 bases, with 6 bases of the junction left unmatched. CDR3 length: 16 amino acids. This chain's CDR3 is CASSVRDRGGNEKLFF. The CDR3 DNA follows: TGTGCCAGCAGCGTCCGGGACAGGGGCGGAAATGAAAAACTGTTTTTT.

The rearrangement joins TRBV5-4 to TRBJ2-7; tentatively, D is TRBD1 or TRBD2 (7 bases each). V was cut by 5 bases and J by 5 bases, with 14 bases left in between. The CDR3 runs 13 residues. Germline CDR1 and CDR2: SGHNT and YYREEE (reference sequence). This CDR3 is CASSPTGRDEQYF. As DNA, the CDR3 is TGTGCCAGCAGTCCGACAGGGAGGGACGAGCAGTACTTC.

The V call is TRBV2, the J call TRBJ1-5; D is possibly TRBD1 (6 bases). The germline V and J ends were trimmed by 4 bases and 6 bases, with 10 bases remaining between them. The CDR3 is made up of 13 amino acids. In germline, CDR1 is SNHLY, CDR2 FYNNEI. The CDR3: CASSGRGAQPQHF. The CDR3 DNA reads as TGTGCCAGCAGTGGCAGGGGAGCTCAGCCCCAGCATTTT.

J is TRBJ1-1 and V is TRBV5-6, with D maybe TRBD1 (5 bases). V lost 4 bases and J lost 8, with 15 bases in between. The germline V gene has CDR1 SGHDT and CDR2 YYEEEE. CDR3 length equals 13 residues. The CDR3 DNA reads as TGTGCCAGCAGCCGTAACTGGGGGAGAGAAGCTTTCTTT. It specifies CASSRNWGREAFF.

The chain joins TRBV18 to TRBJ1-2; D might be TRBD1 (5 bases). This CDR3 comprises 14 residues. The germline CDR1 and CDR2 sequences are KGHSH and LQKENI. V was pared by 5 bases and J by 2 bases, with 12 bases between. The CDR3 protein is CASSSTDLNYGYTF. The CDR3 bases are TGTGCCAGCTCATCGACAGATCTAAACTATGGCTACACCTTC.

The chain employs TRBV11-2 and TRBJ2-1; TRBD2 aligns across 10 bases. With V trimmed by 3 bases and J by 12 bases, 5 bases remained unmatched. Per germline, CDR1 SGHAT and CDR2 FQNNGV. The CDR3 extends over 13 amino acids. CDR3 residues: CASSLGIAGGQFF. The CDR3 DNA reads TGTGCCAGCAGCTTGGGGATAGCGGGAGGGCAGTTCTTC.

This clone was seen a single time. This chain links TRBV29-1 with TRBJ1-2; D uncertain. Trimming shortened V by 2 bases and J by 2 bases, and 12 bases separated the two germline ends. CDR1 and CDR2 from the germline V gene are SQVTM and ANQGSEA. The CDR3 is 14 residues long. The CDR3 nucleotides are TGCAGCGTTGAACCCCCTGGACGGAACTATGGCTACACCTTC. Protein sequence: CSVEPPGRNYGYTF.

This chain uses TRBV5-8 with TRBJ2-7; D might be TRBD1 or TRBD2, each matching 6 bases. V was trimmed by 3 bases and J by 2 bases, leaving 18 bases between them. The CDR3 runs 16 residues. Germline CDR1 reads SGHTS; CDR2 reads YDEGEE. DNA of the CDR3: TGTGCCAGCAGCTCCGGGTGGGGGGCCCTTGCCTACGAGCAGTACTTC. Its translation is CASSSGWGALAYEQYF.

The chain recombines TRBV5-1 with TRBJ1-1; D gene ambiguous. V was pared by 0 bases and J by 0 bases, with 3 bases between. CDR3 length equals 13 residues. Germline lookup yields CDR1 SGHRS and CDR2 YFSETQ. The CDR3 sequence: CASSLGVNTEAFF. DNA for the CDR3: TGCGCCAGCAGCTTGGGGGTGAACACTGAAGCTTTCTTT.

The genes are TRBV2 and TRBJ2-3, with D possibly matching TRBD1 (6 bases). The CDR3 contains 14 residues. V lost 8 bases, J lost 0 bases, and 12 bases lay in between. Germline assignment: CDR1 SNHLY and CDR2 FYNNEI. This CDR3 is CASSWTASTDTQYF. The CDR3 nucleotides are TGTGCCAGCTCATGGACAGCCAGCACAGATACGCAGTATTTT.

The chain has TRBV18 and TRBJ1-1; 8 nucleotides match TRBD1. V shed 7 bases, J shed 4 bases, and the junction held 8 bases outside the gene matches. This CDR3 region has 14 residues. Germline CDR1 and CDR2: KGHSH and LQKENI. CDR3 nucleotides: TGTGCCAGCTTATGGACAGGGAGTGGCACTGAAGCTTTCTTT. Translated: CASLWTGSGTEAFF.

The chain uses TRBV24-1 and TRBJ1-5; D possibly corresponds to TRBD1 (5 bases). CDR3 length: 15 residues. The V and J ends lost 4 bases and 6 bases respectively, with 15 bases between them. The germline V gene encodes CDR1 KGHDR and CDR2 SFDVKD. In DNA form, the CDR3 reads TGTGCCACCAGTGAAGGGGATTTTGTATTTCAGCCCCAGCATTTT. Amino acids: CATSEGDFVFQPQHF.

This chain connects TRBV12-3 or TRBV12-4 to TRBJ2-7; weak D call: TRBD2 (6 bases). The CDR3 consists of 13 residues. The V end lost 1 base, the J end lost 6 bases, and 10 bases lay between the germline ends. The CDR3 is CASSLVGGREQYF. The CDR3, as DNA: TGTGCCAGCAGTTTAGTGGGAGGCCGCGAGCAGTACTTC.

A few counts support this clone. The rearrangement uses TRBV7-9 and TRBJ1-6; D gene unclear. CDR1 SEHNR and CDR2 FQNEAQ come from the germline V gene (reference sequence). This CDR3 comprises 14 residues. V shed 2 bases and J shed 7 bases, with 9 bases lying between them. This chain's CDR3 is CASSLRGLNSPLHF. Written as DNA, the CDR3 is TGTGCCAGCAGCTTACGAGGATTAAATTCACCCCTCCACTTT.

The chain is built from TRBV19 and TRBJ1-5, with a weak D call TRBD1 (6 bases). V was trimmed by 4 bases and J by 2 bases, leaving 15 bases between them. CDR3 size: 16 residues. Germline assignment: CDR1 LNHDA and CDR2 SQIVND (reference sequence). The CDR3 sequence: CASSTPRGGGNQPQHF. CDR3 sequence (DNA): TGTGCCAGTAGTACTCCCAGGGGAGGGGGCAATCAGCCCCAGCATTTT.

The rearrangement uses TRBV5-5 and TRBJ1-2, with 9 bases aligning to TRBD1. CDR1 and CDR2 from the germline V gene are SGHKS and YYEKEE (reference sequence). Trimming took 2 bases from V and 6 from J; bases not matched to a gene: 8. The CDR3 runs 15 residues. The CDR3 here is CASSFITGGLDGYTF. In DNA, the CDR3 is TGTGCCAGCAGCTTTATAACAGGGGGCTTGGATGGCTACACCTTC.

The chain couples TRBV6-5 to TRBJ2-7; weak D call: TRBD2 (6 bases). The CDR3 covers 14 residues. The germline V gene has CDR1 MNHEY and CDR2 SVGAGI. The V end was cut by 6 bases, the J end by 2 bases, with 14 bases between. DNA for the CDR3: TGTGCCAGCAGCCTCCTAGCGCTAACCTACGAGCAGTACTTC. Encoded protein: CASSLLALTYEQYF.

The chain is built from TRBV18 and TRBJ2-1; TRBD1 agrees at 7 bases. From germline, CDR1 is KGHSH and CDR2 LQKENI. CDR3 length equals 15 residues. V lost 1 base, J lost 2 bases, and 2 bases stayed unmatched. CDR3 sequence (DNA): TGTGCCAGCTCACCACAGGGGGCGGCCTACAATGAGCAGTTCTTC. Encoded protein: CASSPQGAAYNEQFF.

Here the CDR3 reads CASSSDRDGTEAFF. CDR3 bases: TGTGCCAGCTCATCGGACAGGGACGGCACTGAAGCTTTCTTT. The rearrangement links TRBV18 to TRBJ1-1; 8 bases are a match to TRBD1. In germline, CDR1 is KGHSH, CDR2 LQKENI. V gave up 5 bases and J gave up 4 bases; unmatched junction bases: 6. This CDR3 is 14 amino acids long.

This clone was observed a single time. The chain links TRBV11-3 to TRBJ2-2; maybe TRBD2 (5 bases). The CDR3 sequence is 13 residues long. The germline CDR1 and CDR2 sequences are SGHNT and YENEEA. V was cut by 7 bases and J by 7 bases, with 13 bases left in between. As DNA, the CDR3 is TGTGCCAGCACCTCACTGGCGGGCGGGGAGCTGTTTTTT. It codes for CASTSLAGGELFF.